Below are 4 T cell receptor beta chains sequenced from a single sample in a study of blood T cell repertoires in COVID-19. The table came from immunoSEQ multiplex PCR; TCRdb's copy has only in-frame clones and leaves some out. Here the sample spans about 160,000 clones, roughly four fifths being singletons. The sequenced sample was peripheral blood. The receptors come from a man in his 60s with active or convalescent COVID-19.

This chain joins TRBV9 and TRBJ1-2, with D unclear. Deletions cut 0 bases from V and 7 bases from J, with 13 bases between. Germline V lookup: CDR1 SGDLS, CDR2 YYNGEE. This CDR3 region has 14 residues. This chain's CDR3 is CASSVDGTPGGYTF. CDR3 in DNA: TGTGCCAGCAGCGTAGACGGCACCCCGGGTGGCTACACCTTC. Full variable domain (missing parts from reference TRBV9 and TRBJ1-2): DSGVTQTPKHLITATGQRVTLRCSPRSGDLSVYWYQQSLDQGLQFLIQYYNGEERAKGNILERFSAQQFPDLHSELNLSSLELGDSALYFCASSVDGTPGGYTFGSGTRLTVV.

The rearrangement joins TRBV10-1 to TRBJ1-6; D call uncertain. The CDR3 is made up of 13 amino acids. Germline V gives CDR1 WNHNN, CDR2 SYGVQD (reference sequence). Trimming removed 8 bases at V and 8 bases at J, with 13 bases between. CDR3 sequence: CASASNGDSPLHF. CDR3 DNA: TGCGCCAGCGCTTCGAACGGGGATTCACCCCTCCACTTT.

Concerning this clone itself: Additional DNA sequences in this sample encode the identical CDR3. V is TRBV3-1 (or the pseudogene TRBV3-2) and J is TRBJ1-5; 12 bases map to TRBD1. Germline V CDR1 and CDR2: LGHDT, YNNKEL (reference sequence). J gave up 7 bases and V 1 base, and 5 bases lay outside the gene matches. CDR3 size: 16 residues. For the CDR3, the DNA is TGTGCCAGCAGCCAAGCGGGGACAGGGGGCTCCCAGCCCCAGCATTTT. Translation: CASSQAGTGGSQPQHF.

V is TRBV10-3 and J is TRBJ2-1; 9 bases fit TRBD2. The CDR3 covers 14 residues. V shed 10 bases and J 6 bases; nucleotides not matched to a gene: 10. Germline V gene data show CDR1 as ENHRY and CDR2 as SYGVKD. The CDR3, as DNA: TGTGCCAACGCCGGGACTAGCCCCATCAATGAGCAGTTCTTC. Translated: CANAGTSPINEQFF.